The 30 T cell receptor beta chains given below trace back to one sample, sequenced in a study of human T cells and chemical hapten exposure. Described time point: patch test 2, 6 weeks after DPC sensitization. The treatment was: therapeutic diphenylcyclopropenone sensitization with weekly scalp DPC. TCRdb ran MiXCR on the RACE reads and lists one entry per CDR3 protein. This table holds just over 350,000 distinct CDR3 sequences, just under 6.5% found once. Material: whole blood, obtained in connection with sensitization to the hapten diphenylcyclopropenone (DPC). Receptors originate from a woman aged 18-35 years with alopecia areata. Some clones in this sample may be carry-over from other donors' samples.

The table lists this clonotype with a count of one. The junction departs from the called germline gene at one end, perhaps through a read error. This chain's CDR3 is CASSLGTQPKHF. CDR3 nucleotides: TGTGCCAGCAGCTTAGGGACTCAGCCCAAGCATTTT. This sequence joins TRBV7-9 and TRBJ1-5; D uncertain. Germline assignment: CDR1 SEHNR and CDR2 FQNEAQ (reference sequence). There are 12 residues in the CDR3.

This clonotype was picked up many times. The chain is built from TRBV7-2 and TRBJ1-1, with unresolved D. Germline CDR1 reads SGHTA; CDR2 reads FQGNSA. V lost 4 bases and J 11 bases, leaving 14 bases between the germline ends. There are 12 residues in the CDR3. CDR3 in amino acids: CASSSTSFPAFF. In DNA form, the CDR3 reads TGTGCCAGCAGCTCGACCTCCTTTCCTGCTTTCTTT.

The chain employs TRBV5-6 and TRBJ1-3, with no clear D. The germline gives CDR1 SGHDT, CDR2 YYEEEE. The V gene lost 3 bases and the J gene lost 1 base, with 5 bases spanning the gap. The CDR3 extends over 13 amino acids. The CDR3 sequence is CASSYRSGNTIYF. In DNA form, the CDR3 reads TGTGCCAGCAGCTATCGATCTGGAAACACCATATATTTT.

Concerning this clonotype itself: A much larger clonotype is one base distant, so this may be a read error. The gene calls are TRBV7-9 and TRBJ2-6, with D hard to call. V was pared by 10 bases and J by 0 bases, with 7 bases between. The germline gives CDR1 SEHNR, CDR2 FQNEAQ (reference sequence). The CDR3 loop spans 13 amino acids. CDR3 residues: CATRSSGANVLTF. The CDR3 region has the DNA TGTGCCACCAGGAGCTCTGGGGCCAACGTCCTGACTTTC.

This clonotype was detected only a few times. The chain recombines TRBV28 with TRBJ1-2, with 11 positions matching TRBD1. Germline V gives CDR1 MDHEN, CDR2 SYDVKM. Germline trimming cut 4 bases from V and 3 bases from J; bases unmatched to any gene: 16. The CDR3 is made up of 19 amino acids. The CDR3 loop reads CASSSHEGTGGGGDYGYTF. CDR3 DNA: TGTGCCAGCAGTTCCCACGAAGGGACAGGGGGAGGTGGGGACTATGGCTACACCTTC.

The V gene is TRBV7-4, the J gene TRBJ2-2, with 11 nucleotides matching TRBD2. The CDR3 is made up of 18 amino acids. CDR1 and CDR2 from the germline V gene are SGHVT and SQSDAQ. J gave up 2 bases and V 5 bases, and 10 bases lay outside the gene matches. The CDR3 DNA is TGTGCCAGCAGCCCACAGGCTAGCGGGGGGCGAAACACCGGGGAGCTGTTTTTT. Encoded protein: CASSPQASGGRNTGELFF.

The J gene is TRBJ1-1, the V gene TRBV5-5; D unresolved. Trimming took off 0 bases at V and 3 bases at J, with 9 bases between the two ends. CDR3 length: 14 residues. Per germline, CDR1 SGHKS and CDR2 YYEKEE (reference sequence). The CDR3 bases are TGTGCCAGCAGCTTGGCCACGTTCTACACTGAAGCTTTCTTT. Residues: CASSLATFYTEAFF.

There are many counts of this clonotype. V and J are TRBV27 and TRBJ2-6; D unresolved. Per the germline V gene, CDR1 is MNHEY and CDR2 is SMNVEV (reference sequence). This CDR3 is built from 18 residues. V lost 3 bases to trimming and J lost 0 bases, with 15 bases between them. CDR3 loop: CASSFPTDLSSGANVLTF. As DNA, the CDR3 is TGTGCCAGCAGTTTTCCGACCGATCTCAGCTCTGGGGCCAACGTCCTGACTTTC.

This clonotype was observed a few times. The chain combines TRBV19 with TRBJ2-7; perhaps D is TRBD1 or TRBD2 (5 bases each). The length of the CDR3 is 14 residues. Germline values: CDR1 LNHDA, CDR2 SQIVND (reference sequence). Trimming took off 8 bases at V and 3 bases at J, with 17 bases between the two ends. The CDR3 protein is CASSQRDGSYEQYF. In nucleotides, the CDR3 is TGTGCCAGTTCGCAGAGGGACGGAAGCTACGAGCAGTACTTC. The variable domain in full, completed from reference TRBV19 and TRBJ2-7, reads DGGITQSPKYLFRKEGQNVTLSCEQNLNHDAMYWYRQDPGQGLRLIYYSQIVNDFQKGDIAEGYSVSREKKESFPLTVTSAQKNPTAFYLCASSQRDGSYEQYFGPGTRLTVT.

The rearrangement uses TRBV20-1 and TRBJ1-1; D is undetermined. Trimming left V 0 bases short and J 0 bases short, with 11 bases between. The CDR3 loop spans 15 amino acids. In germline, CDR1 is DFQATT, CDR2 SNEGSKA (reference sequence). The CDR3 protein is CSARDLGQLNTEAFF. Written as DNA, the CDR3 is TGCAGTGCTAGAGATCTTGGGCAGTTGAACACTGAAGCTTTCTTT.

This clonotype came up a few times. The chain couples TRBV7-6 to TRBJ2-5; tentatively, D is TRBD2 (6 bases). CDR3 size: 13 residues. Germline CDR1 and CDR2: SGHVS and FNYEAQ. The germline V and J ends were trimmed by 5 bases and 3 bases, with 10 bases remaining between them. The CDR3 protein is CASSRDSEETQYF. CDR3 coding DNA: TGTGCCAGCAGCCGGGACTCGGAAGAGACCCAGTACTTC.

This clonotype was seen a few times. The rearrangement joins TRBV2 to TRBJ2-3, with D perhaps TRBD2 (5 bases). CDR1 SNHLY and CDR2 FYNNEI come from the germline V gene. The CDR3 sequence is 11 residues long. The germline V and J ends were trimmed by 5 bases and 6 bases, with 6 bases remaining between them. CDR3 in amino acids: CASSQRDTQYF. CDR3 bases: TGTGCCAGCAGTCAGCGGGATACGCAGTATTTT.

There are many counts of this clonotype. The V call is TRBV29-1, the J call TRBJ2-7, with 7 positions matching TRBD2. Trimming took 4 bases from V and 2 from J; bases not matched to a gene: 5. This CDR3 contains 13 residues. Germline V lookup: CDR1 SQVTM, CDR2 ANQGSEA. The CDR3 loop reads CSVVAGVPYEQYF. The DNA of the CDR3 is TGCAGCGTTGTCGCGGGGGTTCCCTACGAGCAGTACTTC.

V gene TRBV9 combines with J gene TRBJ1-2, with 10 bases lining up with TRBD1. V was clipped by 4 bases and J by 1 base; unmatched bases: 13. This CDR3 spans 18 amino acids. Germline CDR1 and CDR2: SGDLS and YYNGEE. This chain's CDR3 is CASSPNPGTGAYNYGYTF. CDR3 DNA: TGTGCCAGCAGCCCCAATCCCGGGACAGGGGCGTATAACTATGGCTACACCTTC.

In its sample, this clonotype was seen many times. V usage is TRBV2 and J usage is TRBJ1-1; possibly TRBD1 for D (6 bases). Trimming pared 3 bases from V and 11 bases from J, leaving 10 bases between. The CDR3 is 11 residues long. Germline V gene data show CDR1 as SNHLY and CDR2 as FYNNEI. CDR3 region: CASSEGAVAFF. The CDR3 DNA sequence: TGTGCCAGCAGTGAGGGGGCCGTTGCTTTCTTT. The full variable domain, with the rest looked up from reference TRBV2 and TRBJ1-1, is EPEVTQTPSHQVTQMGQEVILRCVPISNHLYFYWYRQILGQKVEFLVSFYNNEISEKSEIFDDQFSVERPDGSNFTLKIRSTKLEDSAMYFCASSEGAVAFFGQGTRLTVV.

This clonotype was found many times. The chain combines TRBV4-3 with TRBJ1-5; D call uncertain. The CDR3 consists of 15 residues. CDR1 LGHNA and CDR2 YSLEER come from the germline V gene. Trimming took 0 bases from V and 3 from J, leaving 9 bases between them. CDR3 bases: TGCGCCAGCAGCCAAGATGACGAGGACAATCAGCCCCAGCATTTT. Translated: CASSQDDEDNQPQHF.

The chain employs TRBV7-9 and TRBJ2-3, with 10 positions matching TRBD2. Unmatched junction bases numbered 5, after V lost 6 bases and J lost 5 bases. The CDR3 loop spans 14 amino acids. The germline CDR1 and CDR2 sequences are SEHNR and FQNEAQ (reference sequence). CDR3 residues: CASRSGGAIDTQYF. The DNA for the CDR3 is TGTGCCAGCAGAAGCGGGGGGGCGATAGATACGCAGTATTTT.

J is TRBJ2-1 and V is TRBV12-3 or TRBV12-4; D may be TRBD2 (5 bases). The ends were cut back, 4 bases at V and 0 bases at J, with 13 bases in the middle. CDR3 length: 16 residues. In nucleotides, the CDR3 is TGTGCCAGCAGTTCCCTCAGCGGACCCTCCTACAATGAGCAGTTCTTC. Protein: CASSSLSGPSYNEQFF.

This clonotype showed up many times. This chain links TRBV6-6 with TRBJ2-6; 7 bases align to TRBD2. CDR1 and CDR2 from the germline V gene are MNHNY and SVGAGI (reference sequence). This CDR3 spans 16 amino acids. With 8 bases clipped from V and 0 bases from J, the junction kept 7 bases outside the gene matches. CDR3 protein: CASDERGDSGANVLTF. The CDR3 DNA is TGTGCCAGCGATGAGCGGGGTGACTCTGGGGCCAACGTCCTGACTTTC.

This clonotype was counted at least ten times. The chain has TRBV2 and TRBJ2-1; TRBD2 matches 12 bases. The CDR3 runs to 15 residues. Germline CDR1 and CDR2: SNHLY and FYNNEI. Trimming cost V 6 bases and J 8 bases; bases outside gene matches: 8. The CDR3 protein is CASSITSGGPDEQFF. In DNA, the CDR3 is TGTGCCAGCAGCATTACTAGCGGGGGGCCCGATGAGCAGTTCTTC.

The chain carries TRBV19 and TRBJ2-1; 13 bases are a match to TRBD2. V trimming: 5 bases; J trimming: 6 bases; junction bases outside the gene matches: 7. Germline V gene sequence: CDR1 LNHDA, CDR2 SQIVND (reference sequence). This CDR3 has 16 amino acids. CDR3 loop: CASSVPTSGGTNEQFF. The CDR3, as DNA: TGTGCCAGTAGTGTGCCGACTAGCGGGGGGACCAATGAGCAGTTCTTC.

There are a few counts of this clonotype. The chain is built from TRBV10-3 and TRBJ2-7; 9 positions agree with TRBD1. V lost 4 bases to trimming and J lost 8 bases; unmatched junction nucleotides: 15. Germline V gives CDR1 ENHRY, CDR2 SYGVKD. The CDR3 extends over 16 amino acids. The CDR3 region is CAISVTEGQGPGKQYF. CDR3 coding DNA: TGTGCCATCAGTGTCACGGAGGGACAGGGCCCTGGAAAGCAGTACTTC.

This clonotype was observed many times. The CDR3 loop reads CASTSPGASNEKLFF. CDR3 bases: TGTGCCAGCACCAGTCCGGGGGCATCTAATGAAAAACTGTTTTTT. This sequence joins TRBV12-3 or TRBV12-4 and TRBJ1-4; perhaps TRBD1 as D (6 bases). This CDR3 is built from 15 residues. The V and J ends lost 7 bases and 3 bases respectively, with 15 bases between them.

The chain combines TRBV7-9 with TRBJ2-5; D remains unclear. Trimming pared 5 bases from V and 4 bases from J, leaving 20 bases between. The germline V gene encodes CDR1 SEHNR and CDR2 FQNEAQ (reference sequence). The CDR3 extends over 16 amino acids. In nucleotides, the CDR3 is TGTGCCAGCAGCCCCTCTCCTAGGGCCCCATTAGAGACCCAGTACTTC. Its protein product is CASSPSPRAPLETQYF.

This rearrangement joins TRBV7-9 to TRBJ2-1, with TRBD2 matching 11 bases. The CDR3 loop spans 18 amino acids. Germline lookup yields CDR1 SEHNR and CDR2 FQNEAQ (reference sequence). Trimming cost V 8 bases and J 1 base; bases outside gene matches: 13. This CDR3 is CASSSRLAGGLSYNEQFF. The CDR3, as DNA: TGTGCCAGCTCCTCTCGATTAGCGGGGGGGCTATCCTACAATGAGCAGTTCTTC. The full variable domain, with the rest looked up from reference TRBV7-9 and TRBJ2-1, is DTGVSQNPRHKITKRGQNVTFRCDPISEHNRLYWYRQTLGQGPEFLTYFQNEAQLEKSRLLSDRFSAERPKGSFSTLEIQRTEQGDSAMYLCASSSRLAGGLSYNEQFFGPGTRLTVL.

This sequence joins TRBV7-8 and TRBJ1-3; D remains ambiguous. V shed 1 base and J shed 5 bases, with 12 bases lying between them. The CDR3 covers 15 residues. Germline lookup yields CDR1 SGHVS and CDR2 FQNEAQ. DNA for the CDR3: TGTGCCAGCAGCTTAGGAGAGGGTCTAAGAAACACCATATATTTT. The encoded protein is CASSLGEGLRNTIYF.

At least ten counts were recorded for this clonotype. The V and J genes are TRBV12-3 or TRBV12-4 and TRBJ1-2; 9 bases are a match to TRBD1. The junction had 10 bases not matched to a gene; V was cut back by 6 bases and J by 5 bases. The CDR3 is made up of 15 amino acids. The CDR3 spells CASSSQGALGYGYTF. CDR3 DNA sequence: TGTGCCAGCAGCTCACAGGGGGCGCTGGGTTATGGCTACACCTTC.

This clonotype was seen only a few times. The V gene is TRBV7-8, the J gene TRBJ1-6; TRBD1 is a possible D gene (6 bases). This CDR3 region has 16 residues. The V end lost 4 bases, the J end lost 9 bases, and 19 bases lay between the germline ends. Germline lookup yields CDR1 SGHVS and CDR2 FQNEAQ. CDR3 region: CASSSQGFPWGSPLHF. CDR3 nucleotides: TGTGCCAGCAGCTCCCAGGGGTTCCCTTGGGGTTCACCCCTCCACTTT.

The chain couples TRBV4-3 to TRBJ1-1, with D maybe TRBD1 (5 bases). Germline V gives CDR1 LGHNA, CDR2 YSLEER. V lost 1 base and J 1 base, leaving 13 bases between the germline ends. CDR3 length: 16 residues. The CDR3 region has the DNA TGCGCCAGCAGCCAAGGGGAAGACAGACAGAACACTGAAGCTTTCTTT. Encoded protein: CASSQGEDRQNTEAFF.

The chain recombines TRBV4-1 with TRBJ1-5; D unresolved. This CDR3 region has 15 residues. Germline V gene sequence: CDR1 MGHRA, CDR2 YSYEKL. The V gene lost 1 base and the J gene lost 4 bases, with 11 bases spanning the gap. DNA of the CDR3: TGCGCCAGCAGCCAAGTGCTGATCCGGAATCAGCCCCAGCATTTT. It specifies CASSQVLIRNQPQHF.